The next 10 T cell receptor beta chains were all read from a single sample in a study of PD-1 blockade in classical Hodgkin lymphoma. Indicated time point: cycle 4 day 1 (C4D1), after more than five weeks of nivolumab. Every patient was affected by relapse after autologous stem cell transplantation, while exposure to brentuximab vedotin was not uniform. Profiled with immunoSEQ multiplex PCR; TCRdb holds only in-frame clones, not every one. The sample lists about 64,000 clones, roughly 89% occurring once. The sample consisted of peripheral blood mononuclear cells (PBMCs), taken before the fourth cycle of nivolumab. These receptor sequences come from a human donor with classical Hodgkin lymphoma.

The rearrangement uses TRBV18 and TRBJ2-7; no clear D gene. The CDR3 covers 15 residues. Trimming pared 1 base from V and 7 bases from J, leaving 17 bases between. Per the germline V gene, CDR1 is KGHSH and CDR2 is LQKENI. CDR3 in DNA: TGTGCCAGCTCACCACGGCCAGTGGTTCTTGGAGAGCAGTACTTC. Translation gives CASSPRPVVLGEQYF.

This chain joins TRBV10-2 and TRBJ2-1; D is perhaps TRBD2 (5 bases). The CDR3 consists of 15 residues. V was pared by 0 bases and J by 8 bases, with 14 bases between. Germline CDR1 and CDR2: WSHSY and SAAADI. The CDR3 region is CASSESRLRTHEQFF. The DNA for the CDR3 is TGCGCCAGCAGTGAGTCGCGACTACGTACGCATGAGCAGTTCTTC.

The chain combines TRBV25-1 with TRBJ1-4, with D unclear. Trimming pared 1 base from V and 10 bases from J, leaving 10 bases between. This CDR3 region has 13 residues. The germline V gene encodes CDR1 MGHDK and CDR2 SYGVNS. CDR3 region: CASSEFDRGKLFF. The CDR3 nucleotides are TGTGCCAGCAGTGAATTCGATCGGGGAAAACTGTTTTTT.

The DNA of the CDR3 is TGTGCCAGCAGCTTTCCAGCGGGACTTAGGACCATATATTTT. Protein: CASSFPAGLRTIYF. This chain uses TRBV7-9 with TRBJ1-3; D perhaps matches TRBD1 (5 bases). The CDR3 is 14 amino acids. The V end lost 3 bases, the J end lost 10 bases, and 16 bases lay between the germline ends. Germline V gives CDR1 SEHNR, CDR2 FQNEAQ (reference sequence). Based on the CDR3 plus reference TRBV7-9 and TRBJ1-3, the full variable domain is DTGVSQNPRHKITKRGQNVTFRCDPISEHNRLYWYRQTLGQGPEFLTYFQNEAQLEKSRLLSDRFSAERPKGSFSTLEIQRTEQGDSAMYLCASSFPAGLRTIYFGEGSWLTVV.

This sequence joins TRBV28 and TRBJ1-1; possible D gene TRBD1, 6 bases. Per germline, CDR1 MDHEN and CDR2 SYDVKM. The CDR3 length is 15 residues. V was clipped by 2 bases and J by 3 bases, with 13 bases between them. Written as DNA, the CDR3 is TGTGCCAGCAGTTTAGGGGGCTGGGGGTACACTGAAGCTTTCTTT. Protein product: CASSLGGWGYTEAFF.

The chain recombines TRBV6-1 with TRBJ1-5; perhaps TRBD1 as D (6 bases). CDR1 is MNHNS and CDR2 is SASEGT in the germline V gene. The CDR3 has 17 amino acids. V was clipped by 1 base and J by 5 bases, with 18 bases between them. In DNA, the CDR3 is TGTGCCAGCAGTGAAGAGTCTTGGTGGGGGCACGATCAGCCCCAGCATTTT. Protein product: CASSEESWWGHDQPQHF.

The chain is built from TRBV5-6 and TRBJ1-1; D gene ambiguous. The V gene's germline CDR1 is SGHDT and CDR2 YYEEEE. CDR3 length equals 14 residues. Deletions cut 2 bases from V and 1 base from J, with 9 bases between. The CDR3 region is CASSFGNQNTEAFF. The CDR3 DNA reads as TGTGCCAGCAGCTTTGGCAACCAGAACACTGAAGCTTTCTTT.

Turning to this clone: Mismatch with germline at one junction end may stem from a read error. The CDR3 DNA reads TGTGCTAGCAGCCAACGACTAGCGGGGGTTTACCAAGAGACCCAGTACTTC. Protein: CASSQRLAGVYQETQYF. This sequence joins TRBV7-7 and TRBJ2-5, with 12 bases that match TRBD2. CDR1 SSHAT and CDR2 FNYEAQ come from the germline V gene (reference sequence). The CDR3 runs to 17 residues.

V usage is TRBV7-9 and J usage is TRBJ1-1, with D tentatively TRBD1 (5 bases). CDR1 and CDR2 (germline): SEHNR, FQNEAQ (reference sequence). Trimming removed 4 bases at V and 1 base at J, with 13 bases between. The CDR3 length is 15 residues. The CDR3 DNA reads as TGTGCCAGCAGCTACCCTAATGGGGGGAACACTGAAGCTTTCTTT. Its protein is CASSYPNGGNTEAFF.

This chain uses TRBV10-3 with TRBJ1-2, with 9 bases that match TRBD1. The J segment lost 6 bases and the V segment lost 6 bases, leaving 5 bases of the junction unmatched. The CDR3 sequence is 13 residues long. Germline V lookup: CDR1 ENHRY, CDR2 SYGVKD. For the CDR3, the DNA is TGTGCCATCAGCTCCGGACAGGGGCATGGCTACACCTTC. Its protein product is CAISSGQGHGYTF.